The clone carrying this T cell receptor (beta chain) was picked up a small number of times. Time point: sample taken at primary tumor resection. Tumor, nontumor lung or frozen PBMC supplied whole RNA, sequenced without sorting. There were around 72 donors, all of them untreated patients with early-stage non-small cell lung cancer. A single record per CDR3 protein comes from TCRdb applying MiXCR to the 5' RACE reads. Of more than 35,000 distinct CDR3 sequences in the sample, less than 5.5% were seen once. Germline V CDR1 and CDR2: SGHKS, YYEKEE (reference sequence). V gave up 4 bases and J gave up 0 bases, with 11 bases separating them. There are 15 residues in the CDR3. The data derive from a study of spatial heterogeneity in lung cancer.

The rearrangement links TRBV5-5 to TRBJ1-5, with a weak D call TRBD1 (5 bases). The TCR sequence derives from a female donor with early-stage non-small cell lung cancer. Sequenced material: PBMCs, taken at surgery. The CDR3 coding sequence is TGTGCCAGCAGCCGAGGGGCCGCTAGCAATCAGCCCCAGCATTTT. Protein sequence: CASSRGAASNQPQHF.